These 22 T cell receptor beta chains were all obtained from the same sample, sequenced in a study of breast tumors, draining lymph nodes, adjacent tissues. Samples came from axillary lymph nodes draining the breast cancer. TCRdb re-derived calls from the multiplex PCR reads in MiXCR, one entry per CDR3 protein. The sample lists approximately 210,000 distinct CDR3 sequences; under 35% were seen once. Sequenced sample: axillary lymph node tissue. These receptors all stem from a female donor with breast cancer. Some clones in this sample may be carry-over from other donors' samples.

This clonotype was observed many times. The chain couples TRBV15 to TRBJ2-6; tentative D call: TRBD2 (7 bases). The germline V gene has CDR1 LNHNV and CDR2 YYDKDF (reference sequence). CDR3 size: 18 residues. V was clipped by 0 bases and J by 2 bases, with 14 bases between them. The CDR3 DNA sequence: TGTGCCACCAGCAGAGAGGGGGGGGCGAGCCCTGGGGCCAACGTCCTGACTTTC. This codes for CATSREGGASPGANVLTF.

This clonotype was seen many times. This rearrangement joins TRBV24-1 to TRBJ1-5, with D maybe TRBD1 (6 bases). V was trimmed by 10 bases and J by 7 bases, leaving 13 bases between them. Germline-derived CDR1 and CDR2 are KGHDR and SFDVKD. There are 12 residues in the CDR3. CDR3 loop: CATRGGGQPQHF. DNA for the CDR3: TGTGCCACGAGGGGGGGCGGGCAGCCCCAGCATTTT.

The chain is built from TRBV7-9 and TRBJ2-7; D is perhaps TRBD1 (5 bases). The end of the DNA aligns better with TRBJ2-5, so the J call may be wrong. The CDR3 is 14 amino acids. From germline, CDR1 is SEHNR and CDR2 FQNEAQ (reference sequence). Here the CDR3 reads CASSKDRFQETQYF. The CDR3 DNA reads TGTGCCAGCAGCAAAGACAGATTCCAAGAGACCCAGTACTTC.

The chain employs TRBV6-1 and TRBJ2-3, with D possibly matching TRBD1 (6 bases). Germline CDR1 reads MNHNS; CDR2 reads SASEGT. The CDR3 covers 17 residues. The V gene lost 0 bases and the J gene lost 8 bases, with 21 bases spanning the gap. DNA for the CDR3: TGTGCCAGCAGTGAAGCAGGGTTACCGGGTCGAGGGGGTACGCAGTATTTT. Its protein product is CASSEAGLPGRGGTQYF.

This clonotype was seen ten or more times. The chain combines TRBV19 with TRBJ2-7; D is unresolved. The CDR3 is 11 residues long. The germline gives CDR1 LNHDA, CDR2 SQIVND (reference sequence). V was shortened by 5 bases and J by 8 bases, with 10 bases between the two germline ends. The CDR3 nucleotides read TGTGCCAGTAGTGCGGTGGAGAAGCAGTACTTC. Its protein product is CASSAVEKQYF. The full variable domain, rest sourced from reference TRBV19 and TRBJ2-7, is DGGITQSPKYLFRKEGQNVTLSCEQNLNHDAMYWYRQDPGQGLRLIYYSQIVNDFQKGDIAEGYSVSREKKESFPLTVTSAQKNPTAFYLCASSAVEKQYFGPGTRLTVT.

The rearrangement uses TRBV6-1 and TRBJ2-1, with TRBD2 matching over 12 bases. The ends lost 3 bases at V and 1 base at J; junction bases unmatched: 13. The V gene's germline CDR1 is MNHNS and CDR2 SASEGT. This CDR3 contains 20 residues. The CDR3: CASSDTAGTSGLGSYNEQFF. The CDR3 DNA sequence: TGTGCCAGCAGTGACACTGCCGGGACTAGCGGGCTGGGGTCCTACAATGAGCAGTTCTTC.

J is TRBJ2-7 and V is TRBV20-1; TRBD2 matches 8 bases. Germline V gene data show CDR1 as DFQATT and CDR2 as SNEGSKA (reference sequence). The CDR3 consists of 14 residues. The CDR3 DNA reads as TGCAGCGTTGCCCTTGGACTAGCAGCCTACGAGCAGTACTTC. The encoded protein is CSVALGLAAYEQYF.

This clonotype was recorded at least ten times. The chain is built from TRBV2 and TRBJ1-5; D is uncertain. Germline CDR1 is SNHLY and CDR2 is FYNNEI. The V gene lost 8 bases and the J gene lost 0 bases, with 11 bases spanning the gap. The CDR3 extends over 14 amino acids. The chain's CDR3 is CASDREASNQPQHF. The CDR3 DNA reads TGTGCCAGCGATCGAGAGGCTAGCAATCAGCCCCAGCATTTT.

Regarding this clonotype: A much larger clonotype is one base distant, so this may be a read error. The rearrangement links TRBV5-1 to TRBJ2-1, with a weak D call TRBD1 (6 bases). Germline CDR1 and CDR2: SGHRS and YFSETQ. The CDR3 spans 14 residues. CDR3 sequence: CASSAWDTYNERFF. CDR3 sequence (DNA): TGCGCCAGCAGCGCCTGGGACACCTACAATGAGCGGTTCTTC. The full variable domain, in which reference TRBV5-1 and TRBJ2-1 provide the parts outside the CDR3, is KAGVTQTPRYLIKTRGQQVTLSCSPISGHRSVSWYQQTPGQGLQFLFEYFSETQRNKGNFPGRFSGRQFSNSRSEMNVSTLELGDSALYLCASSAWDTYNERFFGPGTRLTVL.

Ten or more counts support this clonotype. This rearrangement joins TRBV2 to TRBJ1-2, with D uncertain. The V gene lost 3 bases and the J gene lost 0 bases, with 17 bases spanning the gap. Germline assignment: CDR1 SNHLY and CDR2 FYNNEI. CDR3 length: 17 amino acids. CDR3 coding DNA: TGTGCCAGCAGTGATCTTTTTAGGGTAGGAGCTAACTATGGCTACACCTTC. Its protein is CASSDLFRVGANYGYTF. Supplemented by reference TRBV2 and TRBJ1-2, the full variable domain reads EPEVTQTPSHQVTQMGQEVILRCVPISNHLYFYWYRQILGQKVEFLVSFYNNEISEKSEIFDDQFSVERPDGSNFTLKIRSTKLEDSAMYFCASSDLFRVGANYGYTFGSGTRLTVV.

DNA of the CDR3: TGTGCCAGCAGTGAAGCTTCTGGGGCCAACGTCCTGACTTTC. It encodes CASSEASGANVLTF. The V call is TRBV2, the J call TRBJ2-6, with unresolved D. Germline V gene lookup returns CDR1 SNHLY and CDR2 FYNNEI. This CDR3 comprises 14 residues. Trimming removed 0 bases at V and 1 base at J, with 1 base between.

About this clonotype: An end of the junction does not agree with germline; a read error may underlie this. This chain's CDR3 is CASSPVGQGSTDTQYF. CDR3 bases: TGTGCCAGCAGTCCCGTCGGACAGGGAAGCACAGATACGCAGTATTTT. The rearrangement uses TRBV10-3 and TRBJ2-3, with 8 bases that match TRBD1. The CDR3 spans 16 residues. Per germline, CDR1 ENHRY and CDR2 SYGVKD.

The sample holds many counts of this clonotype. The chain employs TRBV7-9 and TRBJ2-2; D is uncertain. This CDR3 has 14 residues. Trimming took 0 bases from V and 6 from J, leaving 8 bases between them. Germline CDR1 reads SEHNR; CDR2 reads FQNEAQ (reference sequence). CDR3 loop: CASSLASRSGELFF. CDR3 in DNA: TGTGCCAGCAGCTTAGCTTCTCGTTCCGGGGAGCTGTTTTTT.

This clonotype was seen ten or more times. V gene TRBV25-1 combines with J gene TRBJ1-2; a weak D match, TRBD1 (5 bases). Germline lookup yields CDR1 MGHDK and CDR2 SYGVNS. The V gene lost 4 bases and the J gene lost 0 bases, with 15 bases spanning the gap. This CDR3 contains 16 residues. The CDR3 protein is CASSGWGSLANYGYTF. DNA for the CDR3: TGTGCCAGCAGTGGGTGGGGGTCCCTGGCTAACTATGGCTACACCTTC.

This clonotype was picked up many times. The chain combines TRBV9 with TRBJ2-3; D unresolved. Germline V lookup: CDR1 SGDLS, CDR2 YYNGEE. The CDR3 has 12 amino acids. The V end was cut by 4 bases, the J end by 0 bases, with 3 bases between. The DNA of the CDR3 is TGTGCCAGCAGCCGAAGCACAGATACGCAGTATTTT. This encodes CASSRSTDTQYF.

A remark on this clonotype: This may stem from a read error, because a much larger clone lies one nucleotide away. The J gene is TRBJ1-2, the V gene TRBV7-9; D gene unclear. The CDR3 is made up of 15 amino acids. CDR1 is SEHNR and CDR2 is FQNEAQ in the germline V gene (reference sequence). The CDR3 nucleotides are TGTGCCAGCAGTTTTAGTCTGACTACGTACTATGGCTACCCCTTC. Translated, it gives CASSFSLTTYYGYPF.

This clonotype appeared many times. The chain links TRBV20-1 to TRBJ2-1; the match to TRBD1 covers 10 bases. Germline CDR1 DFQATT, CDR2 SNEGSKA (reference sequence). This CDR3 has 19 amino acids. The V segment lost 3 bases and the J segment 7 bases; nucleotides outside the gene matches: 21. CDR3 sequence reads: CSASLRDRGAAGTVNEQFF. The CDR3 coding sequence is TGCAGTGCTAGCCTCCGGGACAGGGGCGCAGCGGGAACTGTTAATGAGCAGTTCTTC.

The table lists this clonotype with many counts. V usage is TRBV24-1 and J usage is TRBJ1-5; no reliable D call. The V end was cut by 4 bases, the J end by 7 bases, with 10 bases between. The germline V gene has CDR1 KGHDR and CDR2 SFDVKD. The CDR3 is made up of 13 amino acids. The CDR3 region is CATSETDIQPQHF. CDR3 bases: TGTGCCACCAGTGAAACAGATATACAGCCCCAGCATTTT.

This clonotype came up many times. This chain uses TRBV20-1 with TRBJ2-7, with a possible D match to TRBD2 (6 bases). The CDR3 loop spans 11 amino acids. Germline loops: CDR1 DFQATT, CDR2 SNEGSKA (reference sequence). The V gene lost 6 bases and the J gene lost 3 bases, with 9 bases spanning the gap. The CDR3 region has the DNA TGCAGTGCCGGGACTTTCTACGAGCAGTACTTC. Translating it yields CSAGTFYEQYF.

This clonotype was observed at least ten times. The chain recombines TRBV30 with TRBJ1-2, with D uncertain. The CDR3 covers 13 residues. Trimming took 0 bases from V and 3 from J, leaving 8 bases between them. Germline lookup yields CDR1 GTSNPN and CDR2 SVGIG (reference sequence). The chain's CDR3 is CAWSVQNDYGYTF. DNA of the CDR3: TGTGCCTGGAGTGTCCAAAATGACTATGGCTACACCTTC.

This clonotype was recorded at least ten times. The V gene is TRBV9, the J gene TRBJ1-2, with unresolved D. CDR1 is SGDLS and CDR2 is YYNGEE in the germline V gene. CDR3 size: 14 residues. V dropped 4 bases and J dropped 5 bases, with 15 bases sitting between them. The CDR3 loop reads CASSPYAPGYGYTF. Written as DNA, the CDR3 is TGTGCCAGCAGCCCATATGCGCCGGGGTATGGCTACACCTTC.

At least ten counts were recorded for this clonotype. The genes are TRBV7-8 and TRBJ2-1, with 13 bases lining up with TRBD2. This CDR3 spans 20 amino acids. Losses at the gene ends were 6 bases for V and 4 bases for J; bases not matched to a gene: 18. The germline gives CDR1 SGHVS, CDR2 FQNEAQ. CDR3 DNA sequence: TGTGCCAGCAGTTCAAGCCGCACTAGCGGGAGGGCCCTCTGGTACAATGAGCAGTTCTTC. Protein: CASSSSRTSGRALWYNEQFF.